Each of the 2 T cell receptor beta chains below was sequenced from the same sample in a study of cytomegalovirus exposure and HLA in healthy donors. 13 Jbeta primers and 60 Vbeta primers were used for the PCR. Sequenced by immunoSEQ multiplex PCR; TCRdb stores in-frame clones only, minus some. The data show about 150,000 clones, with 76% seen just once and around 1.8% held by the top ten. The sample consisted of PBMCs. The origin of the receptors is a female donor in good health and CMV-seropositive.

The gene calls are TRBV6-1 and TRBJ2-1; 10 bases match TRBD2. The CDR3 is 16 amino acids. Per the germline V gene, CDR1 is MNHNS and CDR2 is SASEGT. V lost 3 bases, J lost 4 bases, and 6 bases stayed unmatched. As DNA, the CDR3 is TGTGCCAGCAGTGACCGAGCGGGAGGGGTGTACAATGAGCAGTTCTTC. Translating gives CASSDRAGGVYNEQFF.

The V and J genes are TRBV7-2 and TRBJ2-3; TRBD2 agrees at 14 bases. The CDR3 totals 19 residues. The J segment lost 2 bases and the V segment lost 5 bases, leaving 12 bases of the junction unmatched. The V gene's germline CDR1 is SGHTA and CDR2 FQGNSA. CDR3 coding DNA: TGTGCCAGCAGCAGAGGGACTAGCGGGAGTCTCCTCGTCACAGATACGCAGTATTTT. Amino acid sequence: CASSRGTSGSLLVTDTQYF.